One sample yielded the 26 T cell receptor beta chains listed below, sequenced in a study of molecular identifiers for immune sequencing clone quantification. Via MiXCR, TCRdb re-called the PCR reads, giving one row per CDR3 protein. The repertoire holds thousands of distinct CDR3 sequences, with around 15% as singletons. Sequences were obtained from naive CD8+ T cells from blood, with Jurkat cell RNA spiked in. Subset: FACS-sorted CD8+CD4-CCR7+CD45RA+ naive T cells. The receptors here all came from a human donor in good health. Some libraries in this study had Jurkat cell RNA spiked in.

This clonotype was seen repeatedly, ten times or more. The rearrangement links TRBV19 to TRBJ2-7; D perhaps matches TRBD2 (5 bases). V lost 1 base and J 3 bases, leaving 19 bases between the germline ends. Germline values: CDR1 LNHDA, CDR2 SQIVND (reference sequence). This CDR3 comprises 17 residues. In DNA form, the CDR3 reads TGTGCCAGTAGTATAGGAGGAGGACGATACCCGGGCTACGAGCAGTACTTC. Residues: CASSIGGGRYPGYEQYF.

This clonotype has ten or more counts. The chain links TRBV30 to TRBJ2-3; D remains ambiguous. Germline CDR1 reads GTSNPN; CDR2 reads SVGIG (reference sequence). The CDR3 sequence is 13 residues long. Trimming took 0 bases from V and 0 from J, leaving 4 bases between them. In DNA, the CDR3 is TGTGCCTGGAGTGTAAGCAGCACAGATACGCAGTATTTT. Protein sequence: CAWSVSSTDTQYF. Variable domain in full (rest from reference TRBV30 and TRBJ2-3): SQTIHQWPATLVQPVGSPLSLECTVEGTSNPNLYWYRQAAGRGLQLLFYSVGIGQISSEVPQNLSASRPQDRQFILSSKKLLLSDSGFYLCAWSVSSTDTQYFGPGTRLTVL.

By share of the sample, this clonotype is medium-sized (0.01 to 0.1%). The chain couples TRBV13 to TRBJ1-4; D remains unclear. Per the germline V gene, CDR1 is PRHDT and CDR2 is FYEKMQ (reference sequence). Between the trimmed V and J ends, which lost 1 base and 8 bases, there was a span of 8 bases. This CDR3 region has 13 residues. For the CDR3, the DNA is TGTGCCAGCAGCTTAGACCGAGAAGAAAAACTGTTTTTT. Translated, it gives CASSLDREEKLFF.

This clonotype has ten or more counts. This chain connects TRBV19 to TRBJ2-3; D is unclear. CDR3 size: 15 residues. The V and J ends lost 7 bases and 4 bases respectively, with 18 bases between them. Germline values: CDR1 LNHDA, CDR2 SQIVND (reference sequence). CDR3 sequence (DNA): TGTGCCAGTACCCCGGCTAGTGGATTGGCAGATACGCAGTATTTT. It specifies CASTPASGLADTQYF.

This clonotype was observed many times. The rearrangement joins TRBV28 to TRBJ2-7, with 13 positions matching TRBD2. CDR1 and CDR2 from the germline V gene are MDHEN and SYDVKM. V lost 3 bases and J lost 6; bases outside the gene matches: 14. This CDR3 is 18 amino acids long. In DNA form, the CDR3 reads TGTGCCAGCAGTTTTCGTACTAGCGGGGGGGGGGGGGGGCTCGAGCAGTACTTC. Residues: CASSFRTSGGGGGLEQYF.

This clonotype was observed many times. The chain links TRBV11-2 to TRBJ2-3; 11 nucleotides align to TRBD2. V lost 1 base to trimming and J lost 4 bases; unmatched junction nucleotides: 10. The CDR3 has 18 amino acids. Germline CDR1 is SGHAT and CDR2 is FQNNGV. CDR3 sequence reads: CASSLAAPTSGEADTQYF. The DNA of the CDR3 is TGTGCCAGCAGCTTAGCGGCACCGACTAGCGGGGAGGCAGATACGCAGTATTTT.

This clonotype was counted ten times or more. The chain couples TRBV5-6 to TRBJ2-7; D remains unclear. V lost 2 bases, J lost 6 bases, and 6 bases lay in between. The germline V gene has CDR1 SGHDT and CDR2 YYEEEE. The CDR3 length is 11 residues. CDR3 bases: TGTGCCAGCAGCTTTGGTCTCGAGCAGTACTTC. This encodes CASSFGLEQYF.

The CDR3 sequence is CASSFGLETGTQHF. In DNA, the CDR3 is TGTGCCAGCAGCTTTGGACTAGAAACAGGTACGCAGCATTTT. The chain couples TRBV7-3 to TRBJ2-3; TRBD1 might be the D (5 bases). The J call may be incorrect, as the DNA end agrees better with TRBJ1-5. This CDR3 is 14 amino acids long. Germline CDR1 and CDR2: SGHTA and FQGTGA.

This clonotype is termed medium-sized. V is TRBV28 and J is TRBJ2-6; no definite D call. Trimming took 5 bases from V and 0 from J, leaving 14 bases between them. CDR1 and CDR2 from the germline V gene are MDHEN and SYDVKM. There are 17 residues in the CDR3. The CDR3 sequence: CASSARGRSSGANVLTF. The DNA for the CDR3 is TGTGCCAGCAGTGCCCGAGGACGGAGCTCTGGGGCCAACGTCCTGACTTTC.

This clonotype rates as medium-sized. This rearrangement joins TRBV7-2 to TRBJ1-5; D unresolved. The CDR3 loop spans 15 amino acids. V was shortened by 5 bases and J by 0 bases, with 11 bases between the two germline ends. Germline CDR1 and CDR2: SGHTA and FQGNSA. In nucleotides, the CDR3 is TGTGCCAGCAGCCCGACACTCTATAGCAATCAGCCCCAGCATTTT. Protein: CASSPTLYSNQPQHF. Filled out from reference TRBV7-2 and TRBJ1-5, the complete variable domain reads GAGVSQSPSNKVTEKGKDVELRCDPISGHTALYWYRQSLGQGLEFLIYFQGNSAPDKSGLPSDRFSAERTGGSVSTLTIQRTQQEDSAVYLCASSPTLYSNQPQHFGDGTRLSIL.

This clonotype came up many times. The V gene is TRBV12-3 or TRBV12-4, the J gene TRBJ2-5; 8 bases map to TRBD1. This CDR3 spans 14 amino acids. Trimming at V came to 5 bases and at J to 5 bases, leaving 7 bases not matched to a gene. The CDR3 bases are TGTGCCAGCAGTCTTGGACAGGGCGGGGAGACCCAGTACTTC. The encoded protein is CASSLGQGGETQYF.

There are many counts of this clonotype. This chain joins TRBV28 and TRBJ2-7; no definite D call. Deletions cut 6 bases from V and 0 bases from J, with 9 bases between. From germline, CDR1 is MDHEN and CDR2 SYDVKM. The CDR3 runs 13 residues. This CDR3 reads CASSTVISYEQYF. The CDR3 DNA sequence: TGTGCCAGCAGCACAGTAATCTCCTACGAGCAGTACTTC.

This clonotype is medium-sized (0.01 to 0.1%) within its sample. The DNA for the CDR3 is TGCAGTGCTAGACTTGTAGAGGGGACAGCTTCACCCCTCCACTTT. Amino acid sequence: CSARLVEGTASPLHF. This chain uses TRBV20-1 with TRBJ1-6, with TRBD1 identical over 7 bases. V was pared by 2 bases and J by 9 bases, with 10 bases of the junction left unmatched. Per germline, CDR1 DFQATT and CDR2 SNEGSKA (reference sequence). This CDR3 region has 15 residues.

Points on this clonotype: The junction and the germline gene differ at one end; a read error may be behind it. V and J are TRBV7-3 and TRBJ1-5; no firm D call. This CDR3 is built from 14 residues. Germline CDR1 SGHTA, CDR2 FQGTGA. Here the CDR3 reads CASSLFTLVWPRHF. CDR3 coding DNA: TGTGCCAGCAGCTTATTCACTCTCGTCTGGCCCCGGCATTTT.

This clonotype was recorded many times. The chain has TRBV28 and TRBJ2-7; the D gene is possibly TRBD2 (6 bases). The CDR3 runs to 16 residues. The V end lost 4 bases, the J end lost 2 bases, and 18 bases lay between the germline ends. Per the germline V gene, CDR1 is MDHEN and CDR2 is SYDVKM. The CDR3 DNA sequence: TGTGCCAGCAGTTCCAGGGACTCTCCGATCCCCTACGAGCAGTACTTC. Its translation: CASSSRDSPIPYEQYF.

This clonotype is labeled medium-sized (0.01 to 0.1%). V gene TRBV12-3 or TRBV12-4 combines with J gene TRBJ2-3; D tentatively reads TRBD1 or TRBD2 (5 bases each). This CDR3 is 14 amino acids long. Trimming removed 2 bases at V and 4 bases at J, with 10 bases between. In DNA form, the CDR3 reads TGTGCCAGCAGTTTATGGGGGTTCGCAGATACGCAGTATTTT. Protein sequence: CASSLWGFADTQYF.

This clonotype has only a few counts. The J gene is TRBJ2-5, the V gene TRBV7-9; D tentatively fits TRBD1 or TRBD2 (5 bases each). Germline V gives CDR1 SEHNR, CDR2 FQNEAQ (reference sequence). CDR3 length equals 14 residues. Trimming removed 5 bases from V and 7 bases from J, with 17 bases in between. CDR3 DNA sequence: TGTGCCAGCAGCAACCGGGACGCCCCAGGGACCCAGTACTTC. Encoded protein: CASSNRDAPGTQYF.

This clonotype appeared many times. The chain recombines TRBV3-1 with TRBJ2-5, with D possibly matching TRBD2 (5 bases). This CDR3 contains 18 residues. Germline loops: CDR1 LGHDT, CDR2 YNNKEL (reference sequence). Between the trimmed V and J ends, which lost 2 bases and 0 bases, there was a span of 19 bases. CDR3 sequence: CASSQIRGSYLYQETQYF. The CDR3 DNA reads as TGTGCCAGCAGCCAAATTCGAGGGAGTTACCTGTACCAAGAGACCCAGTACTTC.

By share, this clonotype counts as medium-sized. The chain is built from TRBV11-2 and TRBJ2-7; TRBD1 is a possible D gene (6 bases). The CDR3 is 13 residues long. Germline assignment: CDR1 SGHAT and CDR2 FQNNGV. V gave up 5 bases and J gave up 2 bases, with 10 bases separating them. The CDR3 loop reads CASSPEGAYEQYF. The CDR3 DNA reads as TGTGCCAGCAGCCCTGAGGGGGCCTACGAGCAGTACTTC.

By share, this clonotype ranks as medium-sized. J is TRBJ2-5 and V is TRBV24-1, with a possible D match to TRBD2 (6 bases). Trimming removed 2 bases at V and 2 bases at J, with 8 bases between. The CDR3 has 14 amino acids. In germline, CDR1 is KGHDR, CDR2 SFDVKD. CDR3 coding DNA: TGTGCCACCAGTGATTGGGGACTGCAAGAGACCCAGTACTTC. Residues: CATSDWGLQETQYF.

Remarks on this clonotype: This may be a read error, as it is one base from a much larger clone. This CDR3 is CSARGPHSVYGYTF. The CDR3 DNA reads TGCAGTGCTAGAGGACCCCACAGCGTATATGGCTACACCTTC. This rearrangement joins TRBV20-1 to TRBJ1-2, with D hard to call. The CDR3 runs 14 residues. Germline lookup yields CDR1 DFQATT and CDR2 SNEGSKA (reference sequence). The germline V and J ends were trimmed by 1 base and 5 bases, with 14 bases remaining between them.

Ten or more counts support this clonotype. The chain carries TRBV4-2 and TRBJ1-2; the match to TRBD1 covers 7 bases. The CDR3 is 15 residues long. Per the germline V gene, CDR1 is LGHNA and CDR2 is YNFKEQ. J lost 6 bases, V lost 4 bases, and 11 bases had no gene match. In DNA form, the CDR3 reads TGTGCCAGCAGCCCATGGACAGGAGAGGTGGATGGCTACACCTTC. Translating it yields CASSPWTGEVDGYTF.

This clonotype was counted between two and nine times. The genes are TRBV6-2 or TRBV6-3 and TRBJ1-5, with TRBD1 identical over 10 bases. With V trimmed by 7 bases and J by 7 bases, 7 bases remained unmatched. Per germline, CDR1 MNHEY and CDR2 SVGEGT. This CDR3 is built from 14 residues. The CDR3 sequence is CASTATGGVQPQHF. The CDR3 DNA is TGTGCCAGCACCGCGACAGGGGGCGTCCAGCCCCAGCATTTT.

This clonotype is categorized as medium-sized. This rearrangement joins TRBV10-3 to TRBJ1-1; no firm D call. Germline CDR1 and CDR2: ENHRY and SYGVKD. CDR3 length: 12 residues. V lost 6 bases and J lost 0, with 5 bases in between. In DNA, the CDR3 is TGTGCCATCAGAGACCTGAACACTGAAGCTTTCTTT. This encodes CAIRDLNTEAFF.

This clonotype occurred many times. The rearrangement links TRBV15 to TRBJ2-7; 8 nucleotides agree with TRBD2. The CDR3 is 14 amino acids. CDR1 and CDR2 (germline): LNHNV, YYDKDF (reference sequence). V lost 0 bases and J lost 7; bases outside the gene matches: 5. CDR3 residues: CATSRDRGGVEQYF. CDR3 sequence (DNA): TGTGCCACCAGCAGAGATCGGGGGGGAGTAGAGCAGTACTTC.

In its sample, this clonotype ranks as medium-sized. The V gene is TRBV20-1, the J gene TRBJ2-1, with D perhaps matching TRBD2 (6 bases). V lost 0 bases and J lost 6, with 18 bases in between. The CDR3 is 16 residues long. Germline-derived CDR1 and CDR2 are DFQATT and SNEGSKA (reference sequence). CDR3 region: CSARDLTGDDFNEQFF. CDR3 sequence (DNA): TGCAGTGCTAGAGATCTCACGGGAGACGATTTCAATGAGCAGTTCTTC.